This T cell receptor beta chain was identified during a study of tumor and adjacent non-tumor tissue in lung cancer. Background on the study: Histology: about twelve adenocarcinoma, a couple of squamous cell carcinoma, 1 small cell lung cancer. Patients were aged roughly 30 to 76, about 10 men and about 5 women, stage I to III.

This clonotype showed up just a few times. Its antigen is undetermined. This may stem from a read error, because a much larger clone lies one nucleotide away. Whole-study results and caveats: Tumor TCR diversity, when higher, was linked to shorter survival.

The ends lost 3 bases at V and 5 bases at J; junction bases unmatched: 5. CDR3 length equals 15 residues. RNA was extracted from bulk tissue without any cell sorting. TCRbeta libraries were built with three rounds of nested PCR, modified from ARM-PCR. TCRdb analysed the multiplex PCR reads with MiXCR anew, one entry per CDR3 protein. The sample contains 65,000 to 70,000 distinct CDR3 sequences, about three fifths of which appear only once. The gene calls are TRBV12-3 or TRBV12-4 and TRBJ2-1; TRBD2 agrees at 9 bases. This TCR was sampled from a man aged 50 to 60 with non-small cell lung cancer. Material for sequencing was lung tumor tissue. CDR3 nucleotide sequence: TGTGCCAGCAGTTTCCCAGCGGGAGGTCACAATGAGCAGTTCTTC. Translation gives CASSFPAGGHNEQFF.